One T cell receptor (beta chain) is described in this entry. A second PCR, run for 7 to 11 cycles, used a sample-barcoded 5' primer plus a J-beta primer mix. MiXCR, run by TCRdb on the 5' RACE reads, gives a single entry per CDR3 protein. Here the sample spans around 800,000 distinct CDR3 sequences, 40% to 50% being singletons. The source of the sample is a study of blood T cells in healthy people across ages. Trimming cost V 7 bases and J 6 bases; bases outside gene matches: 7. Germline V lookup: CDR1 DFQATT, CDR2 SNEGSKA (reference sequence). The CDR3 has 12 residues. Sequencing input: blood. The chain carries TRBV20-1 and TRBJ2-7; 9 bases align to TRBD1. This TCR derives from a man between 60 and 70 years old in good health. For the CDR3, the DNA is TGCAGTGTAGGACAGGGGTCGATCGAGCAGTACTTC. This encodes CSVGQGSIEQYF.